These 25 T cell receptor beta chains originate from one sample sequenced in a study of blood T cell repertoires in COVID-19. The protocol was immunoSEQ multiplex PCR, while the TCRdb copy is restricted to in-frame clones and leaves out a portion. This table has under 200,000 clones, 75% to 85% appearing once. Input material: peripheral blood. All receptors come from a human donor in a cohort sampled during active COVID-19.

This clone was counted between two and nine times. This chain links TRBV9 with TRBJ1-6; 9 nucleotides line up with TRBD1. Trimming took 4 bases from V and 10 from J; bases not matched to a gene: 12. The germline gives CDR1 SGDLS, CDR2 YYNGEE. The CDR3 runs 16 residues. The CDR3 protein is CASSPQRQGVGSPLHF. The CDR3 DNA sequence: TGTGCCAGCAGCCCCCAGAGACAGGGGGTAGGGTCACCCCTCCACTTT.

This rearrangement joins TRBV28 to TRBJ2-7, with TRBD2 identical over 13 bases. The germline gives CDR1 MDHEN, CDR2 SYDVKM. The CDR3 is 14 amino acids. The trim removed 5 bases at V and 4 bases at J, leaving 2 bases unmatched. The CDR3 sequence is CASSTGLAGYEQYF. The CDR3 DNA follows: TGTGCCAGCAGTACGGGACTAGCGGGGTACGAGCAGTACTTC.

The J gene is TRBJ2-3, the V gene TRBV9; D not certain. Germline CDR1 and CDR2: SGDLS and YYNGEE. This CDR3 is built from 16 residues. Trimming took 3 bases from V and 1 from J, leaving 15 bases between them. The CDR3 here is CASSGLVDLGTDTQYF. The CDR3 nucleotides read TGTGCCAGCAGCGGCCTCGTAGATTTAGGCACAGATACGCAGTATTTT.

The chain links TRBV5-5 to TRBJ2-1, with TRBD1 matching 9 bases. Germline assignment: CDR1 SGHKS and CDR2 YYEKEE (reference sequence). The length of the CDR3 is 14 residues. Losses at the gene ends were 4 bases for V and 6 bases for J; bases not matched to a gene: 5. CDR3 amino acids: CASSPGTGLNEQFF. As DNA, the CDR3 is TGTGCCAGCAGCCCCGGGACAGGGCTCAATGAGCAGTTCTTC.

The chain has TRBV19 and TRBJ1-5; D is ambiguous. V was trimmed by 6 bases and J by 6 bases, leaving 18 bases between them. CDR3 length: 15 amino acids. Germline V gives CDR1 LNHDA, CDR2 SQIVND (reference sequence). For the CDR3, the DNA is TGTGCCAGTAGCCTACTTGGGGTAGCGGGTCAGCCCCAGCATTTT. Residues: CASSLLGVAGQPQHF. The complete variable domain, with remaining parts taken from reference TRBV19 and TRBJ1-5, reads DGGITQSPKYLFRKEGQNVTLSCEQNLNHDAMYWYRQDPGQGLRLIYYSQIVNDFQKGDIAEGYSVSREKKESFPLTVTSAQKNPTAFYLCASSLLGVAGQPQHFGDGTRLSIL.

The chain employs TRBV28 and TRBJ1-1, with 7 bases identical to TRBD1. The V gene's germline CDR1 is MDHEN and CDR2 SYDVKM. The length of the CDR3 is 14 residues. V was pared by 6 bases and J by 1 base, with 5 bases of the junction left unmatched. CDR3: CASRPEGANTEAFF. CDR3 sequence (DNA): TGTGCCAGCAGACCCGAGGGGGCGAACACTGAAGCTTTCTTT.

This clone has more than one count but fewer than ten. The gene calls are TRBV3-1 (or the pseudogene TRBV3-2) and TRBJ1-1; unclear D gene. Between the trimmed V and J ends, which lost 0 bases and 1 base, there was a span of 6 bases. Germline loops: CDR1 LGHDT, CDR2 YNNKEL (reference sequence). The CDR3 totals 14 residues. The CDR3 nucleotides are TGTGCCAGCAGCCAAGATAACACGAACACTGAAGCTTTCTTT. Residues: CASSQDNTNTEAFF.

The J gene is TRBJ2-7, the V gene TRBV6-5; TRBD1 matches at 7 bases. The V and J ends lost 10 bases and 6 bases, in that order; junction bases with no gene match: 12. The V gene's germline CDR1 is MNHEY and CDR2 SVGAGI. The CDR3 spans 13 residues. CDR3 in DNA: TGTGCCACCTGGGACAGAGCCTCATCCGAGCAGTACTTC. It specifies CATWDRASSEQYF.

CDR3 residues: CASSLEAGDGNEKLFF. CDR3 nucleotides: TGTGCCAGCAGCTTAGAGGCAGGGGATGGTAATGAAAAACTGTTTTTT. The gene calls are TRBV7-6 and TRBJ1-4; D is possibly TRBD1 (6 bases). This CDR3 comprises 16 residues. CDR1 and CDR2 from the germline V gene are SGHVS and FNYEAQ. The ends were cut back, 1 base at V and 4 bases at J, with 13 bases in the middle.

This chain uses TRBV7-9 with TRBJ2-1; TRBD2 matches at 12 bases. Germline CDR1 reads SEHNR; CDR2 reads FQNEAQ (reference sequence). With 5 bases clipped from V and 7 bases from J, the junction kept 12 bases outside the gene matches. The CDR3 runs to 17 residues. Here the CDR3 reads CASSAPILAGGLNEQFF. The CDR3, as DNA: TGTGCCAGCAGCGCCCCAATTCTAGCGGGGGGGCTGAATGAGCAGTTCTTC.

This clone was counted between two and nine times. This chain connects TRBV19 to TRBJ2-5, with 7 bases that match TRBD1. V dropped 7 bases and J dropped 5; count of bases not matched to a gene: 16. This CDR3 contains 16 residues. Germline V gene sequence: CDR1 LNHDA, CDR2 SQIVND (reference sequence). The CDR3 loop reads CASINPSGTVRETQYF. CDR3 nucleotides: TGTGCCAGTATCAATCCTTCCGGGACAGTAAGGGAGACCCAGTACTTC.

The rearrangement links TRBV5-1 to TRBJ1-6, with 12 bases fitting TRBD1. Germline trimming cut 6 bases from V and 7 bases from J; bases unmatched to any gene: 5. The germline gives CDR1 SGHRS, CDR2 YFSETQ. This CDR3 has 15 amino acids. In nucleotides, the CDR3 is TGCGCCAGCAACCCCGGGACAGGGGGCAATTCACCCCTCCACTTT. It codes for CASNPGTGGNSPLHF.

Remarks on this clone: A junction end diverges from the germline sequence, so it may reflect a read error. The J gene is TRBJ1-4, the V gene TRBV10-1, with 7 bases lining up with TRBD1. The CDR3 has 14 amino acids. Germline loops: CDR1 WNHNN, CDR2 SYGVQD (reference sequence). The CDR3 DNA follows: TGCGCCACCTGTAGATTTGACAGGGATGAAAAGCTGTTTTTT. Translated: CATCRFDRDEKLFF.

The rearrangement uses TRBV11-2 and TRBJ1-5; D is uncertain. Trimming shortened V by 0 bases and J by 7 bases, and 7 bases separated the two germline ends. Germline CDR1 and CDR2: SGHAT and FQNNGV. CDR3 length: 13 amino acids. This CDR3 reads CASSLDRQQPQHF. As DNA, the CDR3 is TGTGCCAGCAGCTTAGATCGTCAGCAGCCCCAGCATTTT.

Here the CDR3 reads CASSVEGGSGYTF. The CDR3 region has the DNA TGTGCCAGCAGCGTAGAAGGAGGGTCGGGCTACACCTTC. The chain couples TRBV9 to TRBJ1-2, with unresolved D. CDR3 size: 13 residues. Trimming took 0 bases from V and 8 from J, leaving 11 bases between them. CDR1 and CDR2 from the germline V gene are SGDLS and YYNGEE.

This clone came up a few times. The CDR3 region is CASSLSGTYEQYF. As DNA, the CDR3 is TGTGCCAGCAGCTTATCGGGGACCTACGAGCAGTACTTC. The chain is built from TRBV7-9 and TRBJ2-7; D might be TRBD2 (5 bases). Trimming left V 2 bases short and J 2 bases short, with 7 bases between. Germline CDR1 and CDR2: SEHNR and FQNEAQ (reference sequence). The CDR3 sequence is 13 residues long.

The genes are TRBV27 and TRBJ1-2, with D possibly TRBD1 on 6 matching bases. V gave up 5 bases and J gave up 0 bases, with 16 bases separating them. This CDR3 is 16 amino acids long. Looked up from germline, CDR1 is MNHEY and CDR2 is SMNVEV (reference sequence). This CDR3 is CASSRDMLQTNYGYTF. In DNA form, the CDR3 reads TGTGCCAGCAGTAGGGACATGCTACAGACTAACTATGGCTACACCTTC.

This chain uses TRBV18 with TRBJ2-5, with D possibly being TRBD1 (6 bases). This CDR3 is built from 14 residues. With 3 bases removed from V and 3 bases from J, the gap between germline ends came to 11 bases. Germline CDR1 reads KGHSH; CDR2 reads LQKENI. This chain's CDR3 is CASSPFEGEETQYF. Here the CDR3 DNA reads TGTGCCAGCTCACCCTTTGAGGGGGAAGAGACCCAGTACTTC.

This sequence joins TRBV18 and TRBJ1-1; no reliable D call. This CDR3 is built from 13 residues. V was cut by 4 bases and J by 7 bases, with 13 bases left in between. Germline CDR1 KGHSH, CDR2 LQKENI. In DNA form, the CDR3 reads TGTGCCAGCTCACTAAAGGAGGATCTTGAAGCTTTCTTT. Translation gives CASSLKEDLEAFF.

The chain uses TRBV7-9 and TRBJ1-6; unclear D gene. CDR1 is SEHNR, CDR2 FQNEAQ, per germline (reference sequence). This CDR3 has 14 amino acids. The germline V and J ends were trimmed by 1 base and 7 bases, with 8 bases remaining between them. The CDR3 coding sequence is TGTGCCAGCAGCTTAGATGGCATCAATTCACCCCTCCACTTT. Amino acids: CASSLDGINSPLHF.

This clone was observed once. The chain combines TRBV2 with TRBJ1-1; D is uncertain. V was pared by 5 bases and J by 8 bases, with 15 bases between. CDR3 length: 13 residues. Per germline, CDR1 SNHLY and CDR2 FYNNEI. For the CDR3, the DNA is TGTGCCAGCAGTTCGAGGAACCGAGGGGAAGCTTTCTTT. This gives the protein CASSSRNRGEAFF.

This chain joins TRBV6-5 and TRBJ2-7; maybe TRBD2 (6 bases). Germline-derived CDR1 and CDR2 are MNHEY and SVGAGI. The CDR3 spans 12 residues. Trimming removed 6 bases from V and 6 bases from J, with 12 bases in between. CDR3 nucleotides: TGTGCCAGCAGCAACGGGGGTTTCGAGCAGTACTTC. Its protein product is CASSNGGFEQYF.

Notes on this clone: The same CDR3 arises from other DNA sequences in this sample as well. This chain connects TRBV27 to TRBJ1-2, with no clear D. This CDR3 region has 13 residues. CDR1 MNHEY and CDR2 SMNVEV come from the germline V gene (reference sequence). V lost 2 bases to trimming and J lost 2 bases, with 6 bases between them. CDR3 sequence: CASSLRENYGYTF. CDR3 coding DNA: TGTGCCAGCAGTTTACGGGAGAACTATGGCTACACCTTC.

Points on this clone: One end of the junction does not line up with germline, which may come from a read error. V usage is TRBV7-8 and J usage is TRBJ1-2, with 8 positions matching TRBD1. Germline CDR1 SGHVS, CDR2 FQNEAQ. The CDR3 length is 16 residues. The DNA of the CDR3 is TGTGCCAGCAGCGTAGCTCCGGGACAGGACAACTATGGCTACACCTTC. Translation: CASSVAPGQDNYGYTF.

The chain uses TRBV28 and TRBJ2-5; 9 bases map to TRBD2. V dropped 5 bases and J dropped 7; count of bases not matched to a gene: 11. The CDR3 is made up of 15 amino acids. CDR1 is MDHEN, CDR2 SYDVKM, per germline. DNA of the CDR3: TGTGCCAGCAGTCCCGGGACTAGCCCCGTTGGGACCCAGTACTTC. Protein product: CASSPGTSPVGTQYF.